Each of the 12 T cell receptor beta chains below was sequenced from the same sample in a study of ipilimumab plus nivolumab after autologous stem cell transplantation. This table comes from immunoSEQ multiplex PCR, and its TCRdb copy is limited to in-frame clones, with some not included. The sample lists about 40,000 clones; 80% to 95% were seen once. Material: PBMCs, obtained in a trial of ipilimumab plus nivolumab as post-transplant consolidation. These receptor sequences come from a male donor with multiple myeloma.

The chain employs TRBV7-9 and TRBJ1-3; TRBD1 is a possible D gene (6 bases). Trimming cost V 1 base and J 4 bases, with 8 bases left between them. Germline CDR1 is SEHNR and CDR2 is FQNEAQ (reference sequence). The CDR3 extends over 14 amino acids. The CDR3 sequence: CASSLGGLGNTIYF. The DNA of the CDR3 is TGTGCCAGCAGCTTAGGGGGGCTAGGAAACACCATATATTTT.

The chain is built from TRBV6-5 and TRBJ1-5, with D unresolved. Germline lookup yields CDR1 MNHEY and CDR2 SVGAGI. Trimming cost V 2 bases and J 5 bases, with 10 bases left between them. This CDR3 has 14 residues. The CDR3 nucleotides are TGTGCCAGCAGTTACAGGGCCGGATATCAGCCCCAGCATTTT. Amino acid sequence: CASSYRAGYQPQHF.

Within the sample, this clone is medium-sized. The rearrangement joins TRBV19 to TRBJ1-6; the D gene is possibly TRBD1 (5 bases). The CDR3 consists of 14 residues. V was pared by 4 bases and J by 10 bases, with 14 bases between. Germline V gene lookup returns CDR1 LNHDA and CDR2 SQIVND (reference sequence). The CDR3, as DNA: TGTGCCAGTAGTAAAGGGGCCACCCGGTCACCCCTCCACTTT. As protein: CASSKGATRSPLHF.

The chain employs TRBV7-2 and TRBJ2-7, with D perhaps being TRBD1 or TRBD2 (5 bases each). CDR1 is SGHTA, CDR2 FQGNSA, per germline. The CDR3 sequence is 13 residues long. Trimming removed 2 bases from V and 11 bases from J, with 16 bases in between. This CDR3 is CASSLRVSGRKYF. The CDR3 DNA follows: TGTGCCAGCAGCTTACGGGTGTCGGGGCGAAAGTACTTC.

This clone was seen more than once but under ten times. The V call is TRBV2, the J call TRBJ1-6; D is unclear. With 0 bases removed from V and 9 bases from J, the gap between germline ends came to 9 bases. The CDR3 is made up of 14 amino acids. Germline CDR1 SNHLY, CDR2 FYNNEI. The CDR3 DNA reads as TGTGCCAGCAGTGAAGCACCGGCGGGTTCACCCCTCCACTTT. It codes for CASSEAPAGSPLHF.

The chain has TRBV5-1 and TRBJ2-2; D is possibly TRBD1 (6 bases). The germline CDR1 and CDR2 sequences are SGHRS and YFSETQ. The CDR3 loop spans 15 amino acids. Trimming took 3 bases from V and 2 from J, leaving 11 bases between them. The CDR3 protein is CASSSSTGNTGELFF. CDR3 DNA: TGCGCCAGCAGCTCCTCGACAGGAAACACCGGGGAGCTGTTTTTT.

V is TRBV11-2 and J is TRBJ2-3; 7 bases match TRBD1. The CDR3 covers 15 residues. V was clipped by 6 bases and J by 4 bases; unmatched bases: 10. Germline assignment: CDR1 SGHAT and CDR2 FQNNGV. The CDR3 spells CASSPKGGGSDTQYF. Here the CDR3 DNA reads TGTGCCAGCAGTCCCAAAGGGGGCGGCTCAGATACGCAGTATTTT. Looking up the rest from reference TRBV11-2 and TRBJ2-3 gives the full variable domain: EAGVAQSPRYKIIEKRQSVAFWCNPISGHATLYWYQQILGQGPKLLIQFQNNGVVDDSQLPKDRFSAERLKGVDSTLKIQPAKLEDSAVYLCASSPKGGGSDTQYFGPGTRLTVL.

This CDR3 is CASSLGGGGLNTGELFF. CDR3 in DNA: TGTGCCAGCAGCTTAGGAGGAGGCGGGTTGAACACCGGGGAGCTGTTTTTT. The chain couples TRBV7-9 to TRBJ2-2; the D gene is possibly TRBD2 (5 bases). Trimming took off 1 base at V and 1 base at J, with 13 bases between the two ends. Per germline, CDR1 SEHNR and CDR2 FQNEAQ (reference sequence). The CDR3 totals 17 residues.

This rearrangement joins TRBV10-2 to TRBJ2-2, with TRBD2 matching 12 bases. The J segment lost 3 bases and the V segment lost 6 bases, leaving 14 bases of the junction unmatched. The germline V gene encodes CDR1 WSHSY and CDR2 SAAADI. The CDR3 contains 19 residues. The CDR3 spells CASSLVGSGTSGYTGELFF. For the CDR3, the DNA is TGCGCCAGCAGCCTAGTGGGATCCGGGACTAGCGGGTACACCGGGGAGCTGTTTTTT.

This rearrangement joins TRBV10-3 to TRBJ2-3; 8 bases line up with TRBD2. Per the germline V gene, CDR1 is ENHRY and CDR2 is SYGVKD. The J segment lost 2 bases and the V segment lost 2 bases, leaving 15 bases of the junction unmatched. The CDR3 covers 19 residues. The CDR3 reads CAISEGGGRGLPLTDTQYF. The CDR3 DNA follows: TGTGCCATCAGTGAGGGCGGGGGGCGAGGGTTACCTCTCACAGATACGCAGTATTTT.

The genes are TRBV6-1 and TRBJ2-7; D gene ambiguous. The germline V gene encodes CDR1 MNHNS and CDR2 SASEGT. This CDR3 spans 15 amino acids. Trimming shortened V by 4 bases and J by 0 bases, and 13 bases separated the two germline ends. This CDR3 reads CASSAGPLSSYEQYF. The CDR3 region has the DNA TGTGCCAGCAGTGCTGGACCGCTGAGCTCCTACGAGCAGTACTTC.

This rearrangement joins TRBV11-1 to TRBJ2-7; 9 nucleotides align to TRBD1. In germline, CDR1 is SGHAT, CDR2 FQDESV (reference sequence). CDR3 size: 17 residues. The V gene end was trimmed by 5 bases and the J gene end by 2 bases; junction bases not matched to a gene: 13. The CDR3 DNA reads TGTGCCAGCAGCCCCTACCGTGTGACAGGGGGGGCCTACGAGCAGTACTTC. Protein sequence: CASSPYRVTGGAYEQYF.